This T cell receptor (beta chain) originates from a study of CD8+CD57+ T cells in acquired aplastic anemia. Trimming removed 1 base from V and 4 bases from J, with 14 bases in between. Germline V gene sequence: CDR1 SGDLS, CDR2 YYNGEE. The length of the CDR3 is 16 residues. CDR3 and TCR beta VDJ profiling relied on genomic DNA as the template. TCRdb reanalysed the reads using MiXCR and keeps one entry per CDR3 protein. The data hold around 250,000 distinct CDR3 sequences, with around 60% observed a single time. Study-wide results and caveats: Sharing between patients and controls was observed for 25 to 30 CD8+ CDR3 sequences.

About this clonotype: The target antigen is unknown. Given the absence of the conserved phenylalanine or tryptophan at the CDR3 end, a read error is likely.

V gene TRBV9 combines with J gene TRBJ1-4; perhaps TRBD1 as D (6 bases). The source of this sequence is a human donor with severe aplastic anemia or a healthy control (not recorded which). Material: sorted CD4+, CD8+, or CD8+CD57+ T cells (not recorded which) from PBMCs. For the CDR3, the DNA is TGTGCCAGCAGCGTAAGGGGGGGACGTTTTAATGAAAAACTGTTTGTT. Its translation is CASSVRGGRFNEKLFV.